This section outlines one T cell receptor (beta chain) sequence together with its context. The source of the sample is a study of blood T cell repertoires in COVID-19. The V end was cut by 5 bases, the J end by 3 bases, with 17 bases between. CDR3 length: 15 residues. The germline V gene has CDR1 SGHTS and CDR2 YDEGEE. Cohort 3 donors counted as recovered after two negative PCRs, clearance, or resolved symptoms. Profiled with immunoSEQ multiplex PCR; TCRdb holds only in-frame clones, not every one. The table shows under 500,000 clones, with around 89% occurring only once. Material: PBMCs or T cells enriched from blood (not recorded which). The receptor was derived from a young man who had recovered from COVID-19. The rearrangement uses TRBV5-8 and TRBJ2-5; D uncertain. The CDR3 DNA sequence: TGTGCCAGCAGGATCGTGAGTACCCGCGAAGAGACCCAGTACTTC. It specifies CASRIVSTREETQYF.